This T cell receptor beta chain was sequenced for a study of vaccination and CD4 T cells after COVID-19. In the study overall: Overlapping spike peptides from SARS-CoV-2, HCoV-NL63, HCoV-OC43 and HCoV-229E served to stimulate the cells.

As regards this clonotype: Its specificity is not known.

The assay that was used to sequence DNA from cultured CD4+ T cells was the Oncomine TCR Beta short-read assay. Extraction of genomic DNA was performed on cultured CD4+ T cells. TCRdb passed the PCR reads through MiXCR, listing each CDR3 protein once. Found here are about 20,000 distinct CDR3 sequences, approximately 56% of them singletons; the top ten hold approximately 9%. CDR1 MDHEN and CDR2 SYDVKM come from the germline V gene. V was trimmed by 7 bases and J by 7 bases, leaving 14 bases between them. This CDR3 has 14 amino acids. Stated treatment: roughly 10-day PBMC culture with coronavirus spike peptide pools or control peptides (ViraFEST assay).

This sequence joins TRBV28 and TRBJ1-6; perhaps TRBD1 as D (5 bases). The source is a human donor who had recovered from COVID-19. Source: CD4+ T cells from blood, cultured in vitro, taken after SARS-CoV-2 vaccination. The CDR3 loop reads CASNSGPGNSPLHF. In nucleotides, the CDR3 is TGTGCCAGCAACTCGGGGCCAGGGAATTCACCCCTCCACTTT.